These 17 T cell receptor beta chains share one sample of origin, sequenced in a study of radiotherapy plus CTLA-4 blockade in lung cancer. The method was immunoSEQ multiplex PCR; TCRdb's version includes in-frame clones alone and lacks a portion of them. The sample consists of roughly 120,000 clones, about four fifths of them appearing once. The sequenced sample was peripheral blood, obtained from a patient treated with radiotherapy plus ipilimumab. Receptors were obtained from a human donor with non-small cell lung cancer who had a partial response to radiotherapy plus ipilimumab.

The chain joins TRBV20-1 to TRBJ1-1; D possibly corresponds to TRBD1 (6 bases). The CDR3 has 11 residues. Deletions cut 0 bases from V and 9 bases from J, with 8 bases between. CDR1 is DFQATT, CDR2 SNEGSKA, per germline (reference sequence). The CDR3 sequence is CSAREDSQAFF. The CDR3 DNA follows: TGCAGTGCTAGAGAGGACAGTCAAGCTTTCTTT.

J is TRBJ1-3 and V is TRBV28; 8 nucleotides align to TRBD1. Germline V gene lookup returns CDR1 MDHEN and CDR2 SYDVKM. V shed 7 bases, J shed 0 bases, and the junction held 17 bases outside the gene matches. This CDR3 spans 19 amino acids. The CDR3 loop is CASTGQGHSVKLSGNTIYF. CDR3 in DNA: TGTGCCAGCACCGGACAGGGCCATTCCGTAAAACTCTCTGGAAACACCATATATTTT.

The CDR3, as DNA: TGTGCCAGCGACAGGGGGTCCTACGAGCAGTACGTC. Protein: CASDRGSYEQYV. V and J are TRBV6-5 and TRBJ2-7, with 9 bases lining up with TRBD1. The V and J ends lost 8 bases and 1 base, in that order; junction bases with no gene match: 0. This CDR3 has 12 amino acids. Germline V CDR1 and CDR2: MNHEY, SVGAGI.

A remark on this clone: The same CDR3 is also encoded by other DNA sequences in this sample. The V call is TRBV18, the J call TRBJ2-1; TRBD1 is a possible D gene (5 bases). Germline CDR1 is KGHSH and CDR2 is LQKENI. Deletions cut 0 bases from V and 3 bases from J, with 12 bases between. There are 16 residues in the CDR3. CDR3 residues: CASSPPRDSLYNEQFF. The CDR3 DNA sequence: TGTGCCAGCTCACCACCAAGAGACAGCCTCTACAATGAGCAGTTCTTC.

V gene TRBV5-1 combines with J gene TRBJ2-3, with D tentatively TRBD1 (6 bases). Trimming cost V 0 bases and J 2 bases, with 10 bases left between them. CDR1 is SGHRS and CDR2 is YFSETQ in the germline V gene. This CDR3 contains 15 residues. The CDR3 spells CASSLERGNTDTQYF. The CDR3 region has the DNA TGCGCCAGCAGCTTGGAAAGGGGGAACACAGATACGCAGTATTTT. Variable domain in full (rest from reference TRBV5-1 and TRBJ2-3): KAGVTQTPRYLIKTRGQQVTLSCSPISGHRSVSWYQQTPGQGLQFLFEYFSETQRNKGNFPGRFSGRQFSNSRSEMNVSTLELGDSALYLCASSLERGNTDTQYFGPGTRLTVL.

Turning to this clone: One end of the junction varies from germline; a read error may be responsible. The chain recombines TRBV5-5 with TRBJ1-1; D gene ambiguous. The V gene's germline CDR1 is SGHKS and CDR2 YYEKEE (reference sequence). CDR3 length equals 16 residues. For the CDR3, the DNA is TGCGCCAGCAGCCAAGATTGGCTTACCTTGGGCCAGGAAGCTTTCTTT. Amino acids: CASSQDWLTLGQEAFF.

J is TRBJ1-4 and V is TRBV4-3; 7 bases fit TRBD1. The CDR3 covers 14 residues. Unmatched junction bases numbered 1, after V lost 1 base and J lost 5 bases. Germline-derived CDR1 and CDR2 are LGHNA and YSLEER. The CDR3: CASSQGQGNEKLFF. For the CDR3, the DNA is TGCGCCAGCAGCCAAGGACAGGGCAATGAAAAACTGTTTTTT.

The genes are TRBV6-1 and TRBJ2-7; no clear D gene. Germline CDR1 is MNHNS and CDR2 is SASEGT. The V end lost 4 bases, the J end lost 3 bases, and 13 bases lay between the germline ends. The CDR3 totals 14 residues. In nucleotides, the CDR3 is TGTGCCAGCAGTGGGATGACGTCGGGCTACGAGCAGTACTTC. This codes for CASSGMTSGYEQYF.

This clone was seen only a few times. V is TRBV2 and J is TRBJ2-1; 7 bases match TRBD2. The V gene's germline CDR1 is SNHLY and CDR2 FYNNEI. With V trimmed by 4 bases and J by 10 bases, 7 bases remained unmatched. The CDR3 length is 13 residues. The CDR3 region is CASSGSGMIEQFF. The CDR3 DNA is TGTGCCAGCAGTGGGAGCGGGATGATCGAGCAGTTCTTC.

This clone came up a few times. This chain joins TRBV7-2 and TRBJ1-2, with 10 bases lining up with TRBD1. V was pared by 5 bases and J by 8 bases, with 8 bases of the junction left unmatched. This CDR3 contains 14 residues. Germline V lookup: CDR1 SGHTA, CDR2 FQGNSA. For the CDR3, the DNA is TGTGCCAGCAGCCCCTCGACAGGGGGCTGGGGCTACACCTTC. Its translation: CASSPSTGGWGYTF.

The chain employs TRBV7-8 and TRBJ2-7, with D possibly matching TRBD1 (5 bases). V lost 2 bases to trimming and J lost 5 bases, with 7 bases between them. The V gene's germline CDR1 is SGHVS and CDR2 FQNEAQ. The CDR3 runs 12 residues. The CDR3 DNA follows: TGTGCCAGCAGCTTACAGGGAAACGAGCAGTACGTC. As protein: CASSLQGNEQYV.

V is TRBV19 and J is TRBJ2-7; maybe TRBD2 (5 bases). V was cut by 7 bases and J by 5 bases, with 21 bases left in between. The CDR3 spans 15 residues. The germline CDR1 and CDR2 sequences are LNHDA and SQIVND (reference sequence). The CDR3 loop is CASKGSGYKINEQYF. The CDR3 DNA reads TGTGCCAGTAAGGGATCGGGATACAAGATCAACGAGCAGTACTTC.

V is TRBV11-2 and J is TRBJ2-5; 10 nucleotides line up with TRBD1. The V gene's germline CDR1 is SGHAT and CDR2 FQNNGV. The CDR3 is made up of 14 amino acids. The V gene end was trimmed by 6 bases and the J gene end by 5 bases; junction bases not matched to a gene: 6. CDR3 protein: CASRDRGSLETQYF. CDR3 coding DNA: TGTGCCAGCAGGGACAGGGGGTCGTTGGAGACCCAGTACTTC.

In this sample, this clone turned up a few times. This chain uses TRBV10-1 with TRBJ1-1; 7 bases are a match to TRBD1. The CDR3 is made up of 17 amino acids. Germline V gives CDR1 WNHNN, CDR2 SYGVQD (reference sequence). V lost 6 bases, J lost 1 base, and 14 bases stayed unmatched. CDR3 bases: TGCGCCAGCAGGACCGGGACAGAACCCTCCCGGAACACTGAAGCTTTCTTT. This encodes CASRTGTEPSRNTEAFF.

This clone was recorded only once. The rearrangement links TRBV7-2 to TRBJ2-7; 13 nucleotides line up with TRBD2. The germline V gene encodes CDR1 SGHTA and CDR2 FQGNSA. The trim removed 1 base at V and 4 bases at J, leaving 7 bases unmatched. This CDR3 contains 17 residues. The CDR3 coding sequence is TGTGCCAGCAGCTTAGGGGCCCCGACTAGCGGGAGGTACGAGCAGTACGTC. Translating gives CASSLGAPTSGRYEQYV.

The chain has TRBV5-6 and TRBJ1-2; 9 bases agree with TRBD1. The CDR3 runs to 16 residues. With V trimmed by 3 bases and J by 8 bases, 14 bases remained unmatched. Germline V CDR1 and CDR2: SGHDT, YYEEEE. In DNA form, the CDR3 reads TGTGCCAGCAGCTATTCTCCGGGACAGGGAAATTGGGGCTACACCTTC. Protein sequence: CASSYSPGQGNWGYTF.

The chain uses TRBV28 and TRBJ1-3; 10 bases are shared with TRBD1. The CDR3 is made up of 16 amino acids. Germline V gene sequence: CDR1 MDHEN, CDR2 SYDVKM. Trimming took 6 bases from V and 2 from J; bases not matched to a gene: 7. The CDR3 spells CASSPGQGGTGNTIYF. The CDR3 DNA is TGTGCCAGCAGCCCCGGACAGGGGGGAACTGGAAACACCATATATTTT.